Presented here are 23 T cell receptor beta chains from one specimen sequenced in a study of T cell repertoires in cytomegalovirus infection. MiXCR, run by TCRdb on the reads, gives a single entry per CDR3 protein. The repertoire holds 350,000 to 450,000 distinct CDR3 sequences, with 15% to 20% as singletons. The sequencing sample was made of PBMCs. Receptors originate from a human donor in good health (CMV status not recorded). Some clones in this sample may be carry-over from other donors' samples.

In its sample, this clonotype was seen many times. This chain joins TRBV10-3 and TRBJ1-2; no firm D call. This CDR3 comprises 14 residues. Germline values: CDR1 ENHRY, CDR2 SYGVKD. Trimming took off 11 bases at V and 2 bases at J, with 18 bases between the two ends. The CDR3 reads CASNEGLLNYGYTF. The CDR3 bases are TGTGCCTCGAATGAGGGTCTATTGAACTATGGCTACACCTTC.

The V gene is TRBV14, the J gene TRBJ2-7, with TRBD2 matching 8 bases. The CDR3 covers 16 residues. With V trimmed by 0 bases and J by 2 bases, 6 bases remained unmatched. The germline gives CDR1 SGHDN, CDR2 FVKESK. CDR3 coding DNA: TGTGCCAGCAGCCAAGACACCGGGACTAGAACCTACGAGCAGTACTTC. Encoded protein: CASSQDTGTRTYEQYF.

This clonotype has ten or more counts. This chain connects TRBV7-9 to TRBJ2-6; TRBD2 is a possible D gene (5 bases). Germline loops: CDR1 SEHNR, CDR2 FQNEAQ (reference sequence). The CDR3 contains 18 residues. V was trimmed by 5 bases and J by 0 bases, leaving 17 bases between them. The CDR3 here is CASSSSGLSNSGANVLTF. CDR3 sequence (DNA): TGTGCCAGCAGCAGCTCCGGACTGTCTAACTCTGGGGCCAACGTCCTGACTTTC.

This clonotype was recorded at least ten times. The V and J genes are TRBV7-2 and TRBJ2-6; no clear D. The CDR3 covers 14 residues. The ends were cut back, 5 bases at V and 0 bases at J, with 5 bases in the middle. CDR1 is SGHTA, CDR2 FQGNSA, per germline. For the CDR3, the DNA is TGTGCCAGCAGCCGAACCTCTGGGGCCAACGTCCTGACTTTC. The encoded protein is CASSRTSGANVLTF.

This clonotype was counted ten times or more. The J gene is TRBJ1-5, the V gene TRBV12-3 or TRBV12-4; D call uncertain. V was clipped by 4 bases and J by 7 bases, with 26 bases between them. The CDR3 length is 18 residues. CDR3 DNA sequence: TGTGCCAGCAGTTCCGGGTACCGGGGATCCCTAAAGGGCCAGCCCCAGCATTTT. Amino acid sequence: CASSSGYRGSLKGQPQHF.

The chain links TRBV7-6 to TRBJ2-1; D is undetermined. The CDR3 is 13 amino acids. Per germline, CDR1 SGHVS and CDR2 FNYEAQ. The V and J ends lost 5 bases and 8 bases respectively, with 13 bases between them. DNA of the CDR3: TGTGCCAGCAGCCCACTCCGATCGGATGAGCAGTTCTTC. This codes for CASSPLRSDEQFF.

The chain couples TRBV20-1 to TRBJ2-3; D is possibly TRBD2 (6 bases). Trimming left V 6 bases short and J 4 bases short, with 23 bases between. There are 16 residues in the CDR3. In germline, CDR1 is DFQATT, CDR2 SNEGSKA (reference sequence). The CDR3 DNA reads TGCAGTGCAAGGAGCATAGCGGAACCCCTCGCAGATACGCAGTATTTT. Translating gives CSARSIAEPLADTQYF.

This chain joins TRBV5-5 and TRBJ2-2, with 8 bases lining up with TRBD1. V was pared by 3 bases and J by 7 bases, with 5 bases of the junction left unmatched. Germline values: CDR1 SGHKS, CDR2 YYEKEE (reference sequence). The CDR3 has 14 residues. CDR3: CASSSRGRSGELFF. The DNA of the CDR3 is TGTGCCAGCAGCTCCAGGGGGCGCAGCGGGGAGCTGTTTTTT.

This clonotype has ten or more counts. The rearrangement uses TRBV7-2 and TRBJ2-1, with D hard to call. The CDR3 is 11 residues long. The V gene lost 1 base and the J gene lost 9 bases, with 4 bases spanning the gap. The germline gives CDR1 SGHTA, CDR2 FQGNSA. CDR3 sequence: CASSLGSEQFF. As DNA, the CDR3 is TGTGCCAGCAGCTTAGGGAGTGAGCAGTTCTTC.

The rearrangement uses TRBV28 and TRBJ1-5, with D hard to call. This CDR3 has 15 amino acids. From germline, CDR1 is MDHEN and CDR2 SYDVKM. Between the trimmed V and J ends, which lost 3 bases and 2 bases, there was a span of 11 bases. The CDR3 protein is CASSFGFFRNQPQHF. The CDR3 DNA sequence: TGTGCCAGCAGTTTTGGGTTTTTTCGCAATCAGCCCCAGCATTTT.

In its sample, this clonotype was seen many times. The CDR3 DNA sequence: TGTGCCAGCAGCTTAGATCACAGGGCCCGGGCTGAAGCTTTCTTT. Encoded protein: CASSLDHRARAEAFF. The chain carries TRBV11-2 and TRBJ1-1; D possibly corresponds to TRBD1 (6 bases). There are 15 residues in the CDR3. Germline V gene lookup returns CDR1 SGHAT and CDR2 FQNNGV. V lost 0 bases to trimming and J lost 6 bases, with 14 bases between them. Complete variable domain (other parts from reference TRBV11-2 and TRBJ1-1): EAGVAQSPRYKIIEKRQSVAFWCNPISGHATLYWYQQILGQGPKLLIQFQNNGVVDDSQLPKDRFSAERLKGVDSTLKIQPAKLEDSAVYLCASSLDHRARAEAFFGQGTRLTVV.

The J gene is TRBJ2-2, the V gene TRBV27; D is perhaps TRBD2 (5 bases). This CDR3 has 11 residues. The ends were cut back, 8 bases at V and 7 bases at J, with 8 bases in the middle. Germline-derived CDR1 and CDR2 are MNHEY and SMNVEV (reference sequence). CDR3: CASEGNGELFF. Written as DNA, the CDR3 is TGTGCCAGCGAGGGAAACGGGGAGCTGTTTTTT.

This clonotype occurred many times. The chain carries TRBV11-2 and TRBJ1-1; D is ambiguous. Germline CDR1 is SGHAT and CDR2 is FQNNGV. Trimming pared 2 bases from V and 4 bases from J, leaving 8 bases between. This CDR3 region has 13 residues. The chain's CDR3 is CASSLLASTEAFF. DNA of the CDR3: TGTGCCAGCAGCTTATTGGCCTCCACTGAAGCTTTCTTT.

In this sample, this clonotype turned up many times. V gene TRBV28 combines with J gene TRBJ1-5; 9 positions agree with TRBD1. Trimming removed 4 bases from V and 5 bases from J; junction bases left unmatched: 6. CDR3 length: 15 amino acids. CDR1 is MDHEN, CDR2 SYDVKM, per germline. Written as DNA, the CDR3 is TGTGCCAGCAGTTCTGGACAGGGGATGGATCAGCCCCAGCATTTT. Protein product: CASSSGQGMDQPQHF.

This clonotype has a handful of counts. The CDR3 loop is CASSPAANYGYTF. CDR3 in DNA: TGTGCCAGCAGCCCGGCCGCTAACTATGGCTACACCTTC. The chain employs TRBV12-3 or TRBV12-4 and TRBJ1-2; D remains unclear. V lost 6 bases and J 0 bases, leaving 8 bases between the germline ends. The CDR3 length is 13 residues.

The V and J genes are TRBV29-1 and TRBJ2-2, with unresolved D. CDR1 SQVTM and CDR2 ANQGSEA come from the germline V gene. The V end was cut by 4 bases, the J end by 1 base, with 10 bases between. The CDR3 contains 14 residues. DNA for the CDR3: TGCAGCGTTGGTCGCGCGGTGAACACCGGGGAGCTGTTTTTT. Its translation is CSVGRAVNTGELFF.

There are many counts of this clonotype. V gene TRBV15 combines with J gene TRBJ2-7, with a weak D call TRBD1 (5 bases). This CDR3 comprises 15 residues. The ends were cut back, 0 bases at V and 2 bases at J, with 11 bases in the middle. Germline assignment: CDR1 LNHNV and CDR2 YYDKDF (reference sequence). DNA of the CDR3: TGTGCCACCAGCAGAGACGCTGACAGAACCTACGAGCAGTACTTC. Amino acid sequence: CATSRDADRTYEQYF.

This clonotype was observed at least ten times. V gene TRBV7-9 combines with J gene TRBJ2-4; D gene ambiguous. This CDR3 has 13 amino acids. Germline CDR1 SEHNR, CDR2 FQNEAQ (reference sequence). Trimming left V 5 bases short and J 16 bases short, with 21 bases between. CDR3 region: CASSPPTGIWCYF. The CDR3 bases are TGTGCCAGCAGCCCGCCGACTGGGATTTGGTGTTACTTC.

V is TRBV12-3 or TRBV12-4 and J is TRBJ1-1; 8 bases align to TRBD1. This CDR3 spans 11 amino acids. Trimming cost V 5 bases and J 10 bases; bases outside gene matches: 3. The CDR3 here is CASSIGQGAFF. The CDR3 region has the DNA TGTGCCAGCAGTATCGGACAGGGAGCTTTCTTT.

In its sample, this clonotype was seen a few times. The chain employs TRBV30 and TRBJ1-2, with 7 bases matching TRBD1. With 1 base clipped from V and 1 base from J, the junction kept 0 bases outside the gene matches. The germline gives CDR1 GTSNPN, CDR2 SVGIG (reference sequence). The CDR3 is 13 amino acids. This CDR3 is CAWSDRGNYGYTF. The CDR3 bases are TGTGCCTGGAGTGACAGGGGTAACTATGGCTACACCTTC. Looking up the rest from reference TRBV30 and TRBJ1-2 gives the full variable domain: SQTIHQWPATLVQPVGSPLSLECTVEGTSNPNLYWYRQAAGRGLQLLFYSVGIGQISSEVPQNLSASRPQDRQFILSSKKLLLSDSGFYLCAWSDRGNYGYTFGSGTRLTVV.

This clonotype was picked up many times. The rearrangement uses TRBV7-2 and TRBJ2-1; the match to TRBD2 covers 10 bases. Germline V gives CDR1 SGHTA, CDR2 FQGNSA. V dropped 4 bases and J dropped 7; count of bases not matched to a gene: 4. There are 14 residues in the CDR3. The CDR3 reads CASSSGLAWNEQFF. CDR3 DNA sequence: TGTGCCAGCAGCTCGGGACTAGCGTGGAATGAGCAGTTCTTC.

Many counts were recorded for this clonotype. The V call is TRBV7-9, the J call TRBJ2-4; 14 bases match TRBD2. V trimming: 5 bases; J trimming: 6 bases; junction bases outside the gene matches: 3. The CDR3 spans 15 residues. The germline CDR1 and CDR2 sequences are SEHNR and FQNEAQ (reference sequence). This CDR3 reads CASSPGTSGRNIQYF. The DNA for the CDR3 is TGTGCCAGCAGCCCGGGGACTAGCGGGAGAAACATTCAGTACTTC.

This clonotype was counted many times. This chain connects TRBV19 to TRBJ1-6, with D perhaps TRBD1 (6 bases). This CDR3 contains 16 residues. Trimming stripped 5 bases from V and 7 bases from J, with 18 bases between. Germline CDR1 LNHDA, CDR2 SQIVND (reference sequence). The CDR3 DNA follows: TGTGCCAGTAGTCCCCCCGGAGGACAGAAAAATTCACCCCTCCACTTT. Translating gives CASSPPGGQKNSPLHF.